This T cell receptor beta chain was documented in a study of regulatory T cells in long-lasting Graves disease. J gave up 6 bases and V 6 bases, and 5 bases lay outside the gene matches. This CDR3 region has 13 residues. Germline V gene data show CDR1 as MRHNA and CDR2 as SNTAGT. The time point was: newly diagnosed GD, antithyroid drugs for less than 3 months. RNA isolated from PBMCs was used to make the TCR library. Library construction for TCR beta used iRepertoire HTBI primers and Arm-PCR of CDR3 regions. TCRdb re-called the multiplex PCR reads through MiXCR, storing one row per CDR3 protein. The sample contains some 490,000 distinct CDR3 sequences, about 11% of which appear only once. Study results and caveats: The small sample size may have reduced accuracy. Tissue studied was limited to peripheral blood, excluding thyroid tissue.

This clonotype showed up just a few times. As yet, its antigen is unknown. The sample was also reused in another study, on T cells in Graves' hyperthyroidism and ophthalmopathy. Per that paper: Clinical symptoms, serum thyroxine, TRAb, thyroid ultrasound and orbital computed tomography informed diagnoses.

This TCR was sampled from a woman in her twenties or thirties with Graves disease. This chain uses TRBV6-4 with TRBJ2-7; 10 bases fit TRBD1. The material was peripheral blood mononuclear cells (PBMCs), obtained at new diagnosis, from a patient treated with antithyroid drugs. The chain's CDR3 is CASSGQGGLEQYF. The CDR3 nucleotides are TGTGCCAGCAGCGGACAGGGGGGGCTCGAGCAGTACTTC.